This T cell receptor (beta chain) is from a study of T-cell memory formation after mild COVID-19. Overall study findings and caveats: Clones that got smaller from day 15 to 85 had even CD4/CD8, while clones growing later tipped toward CD4+. Those CD4+ clones that contracted were mainly in CM and EM (CD8+ ones in EMRA).

The CDR3 runs 15 residues. The V and J ends lost 5 bases and 5 bases respectively, with 18 bases between them. Germline V gene sequence: CDR1 SEHNR, CDR2 FQNEAQ (reference sequence). TCRdb passed the 5' RACE reads through MiXCR, listing each CDR3 protein once. The profile shows 250,000 to 350,000 distinct CDR3 sequences, roughly an eighth of them singletons. In the case of this clonotype: The antigen is undetermined.

The receptor was derived from a man aged 18 to 29 who had mild COVID-19 (a few samples of this study predate the infection). Cell type and time point are not known. The J gene is TRBJ2-5, the V gene TRBV7-9; D is possibly TRBD1 (6 bases). Input material: PBMCs or a T cell subset sorted from them (not recorded which). Here the CDR3 DNA reads TGTGCCAGCAGCCCCTTTGATGGGGGCGGTGAGACCCAGTACTTC. This codes for CASSPFDGGGETQYF. Combining the CDR3 with reference TRBV7-9 and TRBJ2-5 gives the whole variable domain DTGVSQNPRHKITKRGQNVTFRCDPISEHNRLYWYRQTLGQGPEFLTYFQNEAQLEKSRLLSDRFSAERPKGSFSTLEIQRTEQGDSAMYLCASSPFDGGGETQYFGPGTRLLVL.